This T cell receptor beta chain was retrieved from a study of radiotherapy plus CTLA-4 blockade in lung cancer. Study-level background: There were objective responses in 18% of patients, and around 31% had disease control. General study points: Researchers report tumor-derived TCR clones expanding in blood after radiotherapy plus ipilimumab.

Germline CDR1 reads MGHDK; CDR2 reads SYGVNS. J was trimmed by 1 base and V by 6 bases; bases with no gene match: 1. This CDR3 contains 14 residues. A note on this clone: The antigen remains unidentified.

Sequenced by immunoSEQ multiplex PCR; TCRdb stores in-frame clones only, minus some. Of over 70,000 clones listed, 75% to 90% are singletons. Focal radiation plus CTLA-4 blockade with ipilimumab was administered to patients who had chemo-refractory metastatic non-small-cell lung cancer. Sequences were derived from peripheral blood, sampled from a patient treated with radiotherapy plus ipilimumab. V and J are TRBV25-1 and TRBJ2-1; 9 nucleotides match TRBD1. The TCR comes from a human donor with non-small cell lung cancer who had a partial response to radiotherapy plus ipilimumab. The CDR3 spells CASRGQGSYNEQFF. Written as DNA, the CDR3 is TGTGCCAGCAGGGGACAGGGTTCCTACAATGAGCAGTTCTTC.